Sequencing of this TCR beta chain was carried out in a study of cytomegalovirus exposure and HLA in healthy donors. Study-level points and caveats: In a later analysis, V- and J-gene trimming of beta chains associated with a DCLRE1C missense variant, replicated independently. Among the sequence variants, a highly shared cluster was likely an artifact of sequencing.

Researchers ran the PCR with 60 Vbeta and 13 Jbeta primers. Only in-frame clones appear in the TCRdb table, and some are missing; sequencing was by immunoSEQ multiplex PCR. This sample has approximately 160,000 clones, with around 80% found just once. Of note for this clone: Antigen specificity is unknown.

The CDR3 is made up of 15 amino acids. V was clipped by 5 bases and J by 4 bases; unmatched bases: 2. Germline CDR1 and CDR2: SGHTA and FQGNSA. The origin of this receptor is a human donor in good health. The chain recombines TRBV7-2 with TRBJ2-1, with TRBD2 matching over 13 bases. The sequenced sample was PBMCs. CDR3 protein: CASSPTSGGYNEQFF. The CDR3 bases are TGTGCCAGCAGCCCGACTAGCGGGGGGTACAATGAGCAGTTCTTC.